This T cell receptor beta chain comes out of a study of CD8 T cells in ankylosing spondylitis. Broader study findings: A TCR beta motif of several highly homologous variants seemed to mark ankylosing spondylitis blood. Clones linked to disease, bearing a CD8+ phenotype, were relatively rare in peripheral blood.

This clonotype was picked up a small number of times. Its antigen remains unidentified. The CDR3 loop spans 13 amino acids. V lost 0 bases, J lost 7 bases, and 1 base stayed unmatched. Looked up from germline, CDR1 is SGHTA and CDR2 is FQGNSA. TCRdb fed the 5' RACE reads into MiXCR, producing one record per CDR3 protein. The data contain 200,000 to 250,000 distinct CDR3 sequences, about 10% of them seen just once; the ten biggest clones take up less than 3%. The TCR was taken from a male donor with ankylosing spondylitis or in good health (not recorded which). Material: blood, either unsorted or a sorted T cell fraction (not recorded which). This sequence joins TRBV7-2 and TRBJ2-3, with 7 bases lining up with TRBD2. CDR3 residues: CASSLARGNTQYF. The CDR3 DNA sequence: TGTGCCAGCAGCTTAGCGCGGGGGAATACGCAGTATTTT. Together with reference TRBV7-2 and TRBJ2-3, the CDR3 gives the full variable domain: GAGVSQSPSNKVTEKGKDVELRCDPISGHTALYWYRQSLGQGLEFLIYFQGNSAPDKSGLPSDRFSAERTGGSVSTLTIQRTQQEDSAVYLCASSLARGNTQYFGPGTRLTVL.